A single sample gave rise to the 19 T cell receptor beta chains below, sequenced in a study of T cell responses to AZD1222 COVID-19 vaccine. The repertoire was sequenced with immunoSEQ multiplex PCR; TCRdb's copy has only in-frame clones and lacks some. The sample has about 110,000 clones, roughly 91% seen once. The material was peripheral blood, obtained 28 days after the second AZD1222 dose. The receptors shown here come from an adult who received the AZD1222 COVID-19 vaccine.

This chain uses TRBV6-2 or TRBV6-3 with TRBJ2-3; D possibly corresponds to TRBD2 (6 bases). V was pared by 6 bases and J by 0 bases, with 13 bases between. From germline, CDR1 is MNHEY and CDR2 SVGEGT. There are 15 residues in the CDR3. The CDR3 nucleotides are TGTGCCAGCAGCCCCTCGGGGGTGAGCACAGATACGCAGTATTTT. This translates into CASSPSGVSTDTQYF.

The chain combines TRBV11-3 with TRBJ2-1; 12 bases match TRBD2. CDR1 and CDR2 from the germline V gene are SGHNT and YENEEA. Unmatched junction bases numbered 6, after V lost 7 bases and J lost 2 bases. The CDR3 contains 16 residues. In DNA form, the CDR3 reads TGTGCCAGCACCCCTAGCGGGGGGGTCGCCTACAATGAGCAGTTCTTC. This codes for CASTPSGGVAYNEQFF.

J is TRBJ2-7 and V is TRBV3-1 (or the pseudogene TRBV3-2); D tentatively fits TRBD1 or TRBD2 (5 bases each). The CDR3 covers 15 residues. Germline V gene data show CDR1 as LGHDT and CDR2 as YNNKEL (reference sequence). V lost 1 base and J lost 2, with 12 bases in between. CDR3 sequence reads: CASSQGRDLTYEQYF. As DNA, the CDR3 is TGTGCCAGCAGCCAAGGCCGGGACCTGACCTACGAGCAGTACTTC.

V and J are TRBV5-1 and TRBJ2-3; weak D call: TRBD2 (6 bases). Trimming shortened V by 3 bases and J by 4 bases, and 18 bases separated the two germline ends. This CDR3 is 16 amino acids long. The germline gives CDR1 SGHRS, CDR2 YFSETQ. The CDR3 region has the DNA TGCGCCAGCAGCTCACCCGGGACTCTCGATGCAGATACGCAGTATTTT. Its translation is CASSSPGTLDADTQYF.

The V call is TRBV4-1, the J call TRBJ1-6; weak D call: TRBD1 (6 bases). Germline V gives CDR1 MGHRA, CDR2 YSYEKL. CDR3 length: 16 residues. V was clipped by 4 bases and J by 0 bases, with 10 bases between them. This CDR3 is CASSLRGSSYNSPLHF. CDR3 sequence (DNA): TGCGCCAGCAGCCTGAGGGGGAGCTCCTATAATTCACCCCTCCACTTT.

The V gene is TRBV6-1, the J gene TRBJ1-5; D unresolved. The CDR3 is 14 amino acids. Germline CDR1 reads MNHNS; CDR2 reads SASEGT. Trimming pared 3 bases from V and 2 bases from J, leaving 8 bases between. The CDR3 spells CASSDSLGNQPQHF. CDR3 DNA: TGTGCCAGCAGTGATAGCCTGGGCAATCAGCCCCAGCATTTT.

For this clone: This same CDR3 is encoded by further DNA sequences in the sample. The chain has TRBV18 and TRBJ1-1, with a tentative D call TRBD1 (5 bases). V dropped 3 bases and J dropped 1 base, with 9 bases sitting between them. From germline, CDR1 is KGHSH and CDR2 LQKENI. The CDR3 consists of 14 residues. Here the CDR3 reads CASSPGTANTEAFF. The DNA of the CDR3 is TGTGCCAGCTCACCCGGGACGGCGAACACTGAAGCTTTCTTT. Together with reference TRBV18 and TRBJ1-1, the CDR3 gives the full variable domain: NAGVMQNPRHLVRRRGQEARLRCSPMKGHSHVYWYRQLPEEGLKFMVYLQKENIIDESGMPKERFSAEFPKEGPSILRIQQVVRGDSAAYFCASSPGTANTEAFFGQGTRLTVV.

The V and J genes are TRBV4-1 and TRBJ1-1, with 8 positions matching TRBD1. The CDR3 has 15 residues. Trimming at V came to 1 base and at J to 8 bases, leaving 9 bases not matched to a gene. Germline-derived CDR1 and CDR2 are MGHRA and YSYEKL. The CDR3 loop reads CASSQGLTGVTEAFF. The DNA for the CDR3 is TGCGCCAGCAGCCAAGGGTTGACAGGGGTGACGGAAGCTTTCTTT.

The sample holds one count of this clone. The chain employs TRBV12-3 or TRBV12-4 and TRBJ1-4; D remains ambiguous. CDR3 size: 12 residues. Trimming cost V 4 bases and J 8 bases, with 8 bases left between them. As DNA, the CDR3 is TGTGCCAGCAGTTGGATGGGGGAAAAACTGTTTTTT. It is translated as CASSWMGEKLFF.

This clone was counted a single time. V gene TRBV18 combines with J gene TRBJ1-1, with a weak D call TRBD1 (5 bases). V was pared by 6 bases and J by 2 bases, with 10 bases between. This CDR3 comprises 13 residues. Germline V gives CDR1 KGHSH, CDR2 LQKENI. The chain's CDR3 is CASSRDSNTEAFF. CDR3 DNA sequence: TGTGCCAGCTCCCGAGACAGCAACACTGAAGCTTTCTTT.

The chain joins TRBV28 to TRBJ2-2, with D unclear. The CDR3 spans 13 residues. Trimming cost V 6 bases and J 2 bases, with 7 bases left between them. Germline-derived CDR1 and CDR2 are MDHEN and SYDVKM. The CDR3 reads CASRGVNTGELFF. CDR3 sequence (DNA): TGTGCCAGCAGAGGCGTTAACACCGGGGAGCTGTTTTTT.

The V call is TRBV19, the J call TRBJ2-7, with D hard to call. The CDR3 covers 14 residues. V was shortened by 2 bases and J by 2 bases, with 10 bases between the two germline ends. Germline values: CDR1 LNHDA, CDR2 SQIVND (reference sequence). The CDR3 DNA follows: TGTGCCAGTAGTATAACCCCGTCGGCCTACGAGCAGTACTTC. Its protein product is CASSITPSAYEQYF.

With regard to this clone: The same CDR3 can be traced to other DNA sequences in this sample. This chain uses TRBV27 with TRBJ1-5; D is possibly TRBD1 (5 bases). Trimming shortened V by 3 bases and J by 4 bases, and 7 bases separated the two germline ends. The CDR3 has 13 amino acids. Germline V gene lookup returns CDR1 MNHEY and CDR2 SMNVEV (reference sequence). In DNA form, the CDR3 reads TGTGCCAGCAGTTTTGGGGGGAATCAGCCCCAGCATTTT. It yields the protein CASSFGGNQPQHF.

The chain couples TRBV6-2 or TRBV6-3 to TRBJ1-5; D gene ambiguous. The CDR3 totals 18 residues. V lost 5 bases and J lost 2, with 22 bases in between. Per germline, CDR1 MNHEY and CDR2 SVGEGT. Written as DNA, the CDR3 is TGTGCCAGCAGTACCCCCTCGCTAGGATCTGAGGGCAATCAGCCCCAGCATTTT. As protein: CASSTPSLGSEGNQPQHF.

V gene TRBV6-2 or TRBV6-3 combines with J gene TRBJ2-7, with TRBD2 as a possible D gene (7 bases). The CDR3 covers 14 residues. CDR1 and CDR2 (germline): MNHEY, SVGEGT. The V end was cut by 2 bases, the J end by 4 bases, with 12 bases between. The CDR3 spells CASSYAGAVYEQYF. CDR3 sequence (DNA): TGTGCCAGCAGTTACGCGGGGGCGGTTTACGAGCAGTACTTC.

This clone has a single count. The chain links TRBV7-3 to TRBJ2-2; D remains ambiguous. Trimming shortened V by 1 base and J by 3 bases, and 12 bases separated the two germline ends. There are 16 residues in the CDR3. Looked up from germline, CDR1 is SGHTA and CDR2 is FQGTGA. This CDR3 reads CASSLNSRGYTGELFF. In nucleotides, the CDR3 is TGTGCCAGCAGCTTAAATAGCCGCGGATACACCGGGGAGCTGTTTTTT.

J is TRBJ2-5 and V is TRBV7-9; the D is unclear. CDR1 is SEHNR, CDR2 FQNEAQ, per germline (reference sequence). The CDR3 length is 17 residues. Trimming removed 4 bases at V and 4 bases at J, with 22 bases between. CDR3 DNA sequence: TGTGCCAGCAGCTATCGGGCGTTTACAGCGAGATCAGAGACCCAGTACTTC. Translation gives CASSYRAFTARSETQYF.

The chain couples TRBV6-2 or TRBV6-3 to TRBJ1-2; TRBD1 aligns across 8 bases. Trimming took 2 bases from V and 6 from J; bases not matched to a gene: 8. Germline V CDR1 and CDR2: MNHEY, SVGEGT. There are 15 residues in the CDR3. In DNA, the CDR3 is TGTGCCAGCAGTTACCCCCGACAGGGGTTGGATGGCTACACCTTC. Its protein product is CASSYPRQGLDGYTF.

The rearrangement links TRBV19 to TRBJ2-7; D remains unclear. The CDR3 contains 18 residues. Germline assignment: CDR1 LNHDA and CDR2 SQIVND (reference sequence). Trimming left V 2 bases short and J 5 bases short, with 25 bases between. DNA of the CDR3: TGTGCCAGTAGTATAAGGTCACGGGCTGCGGTTTTGATTGACGAGCAGTACTTC. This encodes CASSIRSRAAVLIDEQYF. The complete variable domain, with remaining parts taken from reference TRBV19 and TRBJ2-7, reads DGGITQSPKYLFRKEGQNVTLSCEQNLNHDAMYWYRQDPGQGLRLIYYSQIVNDFQKGDIAEGYSVSREKKESFPLTVTSAQKNPTAFYLCASSIRSRAAVLIDEQYFGPGTRLTVT.